The sequence of this TCR beta chain was determined in a study of blood T cell repertoires in COVID-19. Across the whole study: From the United States, Italy and Spain came samples of acute and convalescent COVID-19. Sources were T cells, B-cell-depleted T cells, or PBMCs; the material itself was cDNA or gDNA.

Trimming left V 3 bases short and J 3 bases short, with 12 bases between. CDR3 size: 14 residues. Germline CDR1 reads SGHRS; CDR2 reads YFSETQ. Authors' processing steps: For nucleated cells, counts were estimated from reference gene primer amplification. The method was immunoSEQ multiplex PCR; TCRdb's version includes in-frame clones alone and lacks a portion of them. D and trimming come from the DNA, and the V and J calls and clone size come from that table. This sample carries 120,000 or so clones, about four fifths of them seen once, and the ten largest clones take 16%. The chain links TRBV5-1 to TRBJ1-1; TRBD1 is a possible D gene (6 bases). This receptor was identified in a woman aged 45-59 years with acute or convalescent COVID-19. Sequencing input: peripheral blood. The CDR3 sequence: CASSWARGDTEAFF. CDR3 coding DNA: TGCGCCAGCAGCTGGGCCAGGGGAGACACTGAAGCTTTCTTT.